This T cell receptor (beta chain) appears in the sequencing data of a study of cytomegalovirus exposure and HLA in healthy donors. Whole-study context: HLA-typed donors contributed 65 million to 95 million unique TCRs, which were held in an early data release. Study outcomes and limitations: In a later analysis, DRB1 alleles had the most associated TCRs; HLA-C alleles the fewest.

The CDR3 spans 15 residues. The V and J ends lost 4 bases and 1 base respectively, with 14 bases between them. CDR1 and CDR2 (germline): SGDLS, YYNGEE. In regard to this clone: Its antigen remains unidentified.

Vbeta (60) and Jbeta (13) primers were used in the PCR. Source study methods: Unique TCR beta chains totaled some 88 million in a later count, with some 10 million of them shared. Using immunoSEQ multiplex PCR, the repertoire was profiled, and TCRdb retains in-frame clones only, with some absent. The V and J calls and clone size are taken from that table; D and trimming were inferred from the DNA. The sample lists about 160,000 clones, around 78% occurring once. The TCR was taken from a woman in her thirties or forties in good health and CMV-seronegative. V is TRBV9 and J is TRBJ2-5; possibly TRBD1 for D (6 bases). Sequenced: PBMCs. The CDR3 bases are TGTGCCAGCAGCCGACCAGGGGCGGGCCAAGAGACCCAGTACTTC. This encodes CASSRPGAGQETQYF.